These T cell receptor beta chains were read from a single sample in a study of blood T cell repertoires in COVID-19. Data came from immunoSEQ multiplex PCR; TCRdb stores just in-frame clones and leaves some out. The sample carries approximately 150,000 clones, 60% to 85% recorded once. The specimen was peripheral blood. The receptors stem from an older woman with acute or convalescent COVID-19. CDR3s include the opening cysteine and the closing phenylalanine or tryptophan. The D gene is left open where the match is weak. Clone size is shown for a subset of rows, as once, few, many or a class of expanded clone.

TRBV28	NA	TRBJ1-3	NA	CASSQGGGNTIYF	TGTGCCAGCAGTCAGGGTGGTGGAAACACCATATATTTT
TRBV10-2	NA	TRBJ1-4	NA	CASSESVGRKLFF	TGCGCCAGCAGTGAGTCGGTGGGGCGAAAACTGTTTTTT
TRBV20-1	NA	TRBJ2-1	NA	CSASLVRGSYNEQFF	TGCAGTGCTAGTCTGGTTAGAGGCTCCTACAATGAGCAGTTCTTC
TRBV28	TRBD1	TRBJ1-6	NA	CASTWTGRPLHF	TGTGCCAGCACCTGGACAGGGAGGCCCCTCCACTTT
TRBV10-2	NA	TRBJ1-3	NA	CASSASRTRGNTIYF	TGCGCCAGCAGTGCCTCAAGAACTCGCGGAAACACCATATATTTT
TRBV5-1	NA	TRBJ2-3	NA	CASSLVGTWDTQYF	TGCGCCAGCAGCTTGGTTGGCACGTGGGATACGCAGTATTTT
TRBV13	NA	TRBJ2-6	NA	CASSFRSGVSGANVLTF	TGTGCCAGCAGCTTCCGGTCGGGAGTTTCTGGGGCCAACGTCCTGACTTTC
TRBV7-9	NA	TRBJ1-4	many	CASSFELNEKLFF	TGTGCCAGCAGCTTCGAGTTGAATGAAAAACTGTTTTTT
TRBV15	NA	TRBJ2-7	NA	CATSRAGSSLYEQYF	TGTGCCACCAGCAGGGCCGGGTCCTCCCTCTACGAGCAGTACTTC
TRBV28	NA	TRBJ2-7	NA	CASSYNYPTEQYF	TGTGCCAGCAGCTATAACTACCCAACCGAGCAGTACTTC
TRBV6-2/TRBV6-3	TRBD2	TRBJ2-5	NA	CASSQTLSGSIGTQYF	TGTGCCAGCAGTCAGACCCTTAGCGGGAGTATAGGGACCCAGTACTTC
TRBV29-1	NA	TRBJ2-1	NA	CSVDSYNEQFF	TGCAGCGTTGACAGTTACAATGAGCAGTTCTTC
TRBV15	TRBD1	TRBJ1-5	NA	CATSRGGTGGQPQHF	TGTGCCACCAGCAGAGGTGGGACAGGAGGTCAGCCCCAGCATTTT
TRBV9	TRBD2	TRBJ2-7	few	CASSPRGSGRQTDEQYF	TGTGCCAGCAGCCCCCGTGGTAGCGGGAGGCAAACCGACGAGCAGTACTTC
TRBV6-4	NA	TRBJ2-2	NA	CASSGTGRTGELFF	TGTGCCAGCAGTGGAACAGGACGGACCGGGGAGCTGTTTTTT
TRBV15	NA	TRBJ1-1	NA	CATSTGGGRGNTEAFF	TGTGCCACCAGCACTGGGGGGGGGCGAGGGAACACTGAAGCTTTCTTT
TRBV27	NA	TRBJ1-6	few	CASSLSGLNSPLHF	TGTGCCAGCAGTTTAAGCGGGTTAAATTCACCCCTCCACTTT
TRBV9	TRBD2	TRBJ2-1	NA	CASSSMRLAGVDSYNEQFF	TGTGCCAGCAGCTCGATGAGACTAGCGGGAGTAGATTCCTACAATGAGCAGTTCTTC
TRBV7-2	NA	TRBJ2-6	NA	CASAYPIPSGANVLTF	TGTGCCAGCGCCTACCCGATCCCCTCTGGGGCCAACGTCCTGACTTTC
TRBV28	NA	TRBJ1-1	few	CASSLGGHLNTEAFF	TGTGCCAGCAGTTTAGGTGGGCACCTGAACACTGAAGCTTTCTTT
TRBV7-9	TRBD1	TRBJ2-7	NA	CASSGQAYEQYF	TGTGCCAGCAGCGGACAGGCTTACGAGCAGTACTTC
TRBV10-3	NA	TRBJ1-1	NA	CAISAGTTEAFF	TGTGCCATCAGTGCAGGGACTACTGAAGCTTTCTTT
TRBV20-1	NA	TRBJ2-5	NA	CSASRQGETQYF	TGCAGTGCTAGTCGGCAGGGAGAGACCCAGTACTTC
TRBV11-2	TRBD1	TRBJ1-6	NA	CARCYDRTGVYNSPLHF	TGTGCCAGATGTTACGACAGGACAGGGGTCTATAATTCACCCCTCCACTTT
TRBV7-8	NA	TRBJ2-7	NA	CASSLGGQPIYEQYF	TGTGCCAGCAGCTTAGGCGGGCAACCGATCTACGAGCAGTACTTC
TRBV4-2	NA	TRBJ1-1	NA	CASSQEKTGGTEAFF	TGTGCCAGCAGCCAAGAAAAGACTGGAGGGACTGAAGCTTTCTTT